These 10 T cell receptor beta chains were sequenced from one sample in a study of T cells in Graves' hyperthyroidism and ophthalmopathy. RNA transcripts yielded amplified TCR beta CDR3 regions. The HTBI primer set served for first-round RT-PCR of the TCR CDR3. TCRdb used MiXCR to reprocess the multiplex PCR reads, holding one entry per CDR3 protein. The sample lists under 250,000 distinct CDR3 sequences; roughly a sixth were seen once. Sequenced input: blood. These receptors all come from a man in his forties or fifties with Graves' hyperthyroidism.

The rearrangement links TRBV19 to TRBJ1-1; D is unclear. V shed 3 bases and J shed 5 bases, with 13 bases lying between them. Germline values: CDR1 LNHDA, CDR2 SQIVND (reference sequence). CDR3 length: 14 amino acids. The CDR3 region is CASSIGQKTTEAFF. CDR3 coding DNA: TGTGCCAGTAGTATTGGCCAGAAGACTACTGAAGCTTTCTTT.

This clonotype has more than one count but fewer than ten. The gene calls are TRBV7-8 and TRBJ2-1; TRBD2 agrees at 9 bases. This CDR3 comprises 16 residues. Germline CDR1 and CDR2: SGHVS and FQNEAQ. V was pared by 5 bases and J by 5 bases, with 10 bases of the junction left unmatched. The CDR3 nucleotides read TGTGCCAGCAGCCCGAGGACTAGCGCTTATGACAATGAGCAGTTCTTC. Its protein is CASSPRTSAYDNEQFF. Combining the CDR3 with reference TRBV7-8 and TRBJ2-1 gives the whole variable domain GAGVSQSPRYKVAKRGQDVALRCDPISGHVSLFWYQQALGQGPEFLTYFQNEAQLDKSGLPSDRFFAERPEGSVSTLKIQRTQQEDSAVYLCASSPRTSAYDNEQFFGPGTRLTVL.

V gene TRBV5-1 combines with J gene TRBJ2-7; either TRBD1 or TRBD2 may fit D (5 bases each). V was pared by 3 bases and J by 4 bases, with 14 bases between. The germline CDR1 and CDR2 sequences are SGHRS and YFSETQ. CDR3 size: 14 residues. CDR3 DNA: TGCGCCAGCAGCTCGGGACGGGTCGGGTACGAGCAGTACTTC. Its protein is CASSSGRVGYEQYF.

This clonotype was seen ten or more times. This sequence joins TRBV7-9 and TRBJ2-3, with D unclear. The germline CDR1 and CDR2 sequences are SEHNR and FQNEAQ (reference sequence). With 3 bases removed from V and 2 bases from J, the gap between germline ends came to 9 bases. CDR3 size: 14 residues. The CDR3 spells CASSLSAATDTQYF. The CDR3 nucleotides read TGTGCCAGCAGCTTGTCAGCAGCCACAGATACGCAGTATTTT. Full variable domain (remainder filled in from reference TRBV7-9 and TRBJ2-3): DTGVSQNPRHKITKRGQNVTFRCDPISEHNRLYWYRQTLGQGPEFLTYFQNEAQLEKSRLLSDRFSAERPKGSFSTLEIQRTEQGDSAMYLCASSLSAATDTQYFGPGTRLTVL.

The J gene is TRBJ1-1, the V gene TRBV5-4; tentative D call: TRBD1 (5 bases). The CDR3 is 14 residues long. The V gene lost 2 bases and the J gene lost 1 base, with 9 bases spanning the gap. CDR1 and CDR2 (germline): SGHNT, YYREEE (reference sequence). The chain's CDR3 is CASSLQVGNTEAFF. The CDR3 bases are TGTGCCAGCAGCTTACAGGTTGGGAACACTGAAGCTTTCTTT.

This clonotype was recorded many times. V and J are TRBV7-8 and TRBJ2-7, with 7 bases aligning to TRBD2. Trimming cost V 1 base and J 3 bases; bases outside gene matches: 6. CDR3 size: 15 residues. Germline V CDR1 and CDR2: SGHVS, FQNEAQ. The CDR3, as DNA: TGTGCCAGCAGCTTAGTTCCTAGCGGTTACTACGAGCAGTACTTC. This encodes CASSLVPSGYYEQYF.

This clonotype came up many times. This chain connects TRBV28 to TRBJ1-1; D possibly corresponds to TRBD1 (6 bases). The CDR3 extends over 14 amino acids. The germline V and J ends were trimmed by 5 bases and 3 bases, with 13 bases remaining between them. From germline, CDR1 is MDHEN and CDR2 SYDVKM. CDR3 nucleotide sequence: TGTGCCAGCAGTCTCTCACAGGGCTACACTGAAGCTTTCTTT. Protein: CASSLSQGYTEAFF. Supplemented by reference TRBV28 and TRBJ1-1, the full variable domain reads DVKVTQSSRYLVKRTGEKVFLECVQDMDHENMFWYRQDPGLGLRLIYFSYDVKMKEKGDIPEGYSVSREKKERFSLILESASTNQTSMYLCASSLSQGYTEAFFGQGTRLTVV.

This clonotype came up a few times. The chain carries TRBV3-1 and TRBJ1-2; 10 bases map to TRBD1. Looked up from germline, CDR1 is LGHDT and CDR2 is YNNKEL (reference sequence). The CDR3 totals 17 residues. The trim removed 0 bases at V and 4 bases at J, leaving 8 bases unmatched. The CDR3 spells CASSQDPGQGGIYGYTF. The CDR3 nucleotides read TGTGCCAGCAGCCAAGATCCTGGACAGGGGGGGATCTATGGCTACACCTTC. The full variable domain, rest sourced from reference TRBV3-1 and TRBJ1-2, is DTAVSQTPKYLVTQMGNDKSIKCEQNLGHDTMYWYKQDSKKFLKIMFSYNNKELIINETVPNRFSPKSPDKAHLNLHINSLELGDSAVYFCASSQDPGQGGIYGYTFGSGTRLTVV.

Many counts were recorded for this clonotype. The CDR3 sequence is CASSPPRASFNEQYF. The CDR3 DNA sequence: TGTGCCAGCAGCCCACCAAGAGCGAGTTTCAACGAGCAGTACTTC. This chain connects TRBV7-9 to TRBJ2-7; no clear D. V lost 5 bases to trimming and J lost 5 bases, with 19 bases between them. From germline, CDR1 is SEHNR and CDR2 FQNEAQ (reference sequence). This CDR3 region has 15 residues.

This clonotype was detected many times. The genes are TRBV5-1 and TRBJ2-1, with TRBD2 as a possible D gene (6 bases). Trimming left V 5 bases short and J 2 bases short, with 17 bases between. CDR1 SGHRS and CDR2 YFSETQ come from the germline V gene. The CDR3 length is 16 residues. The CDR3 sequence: CASRSHNSGTYNEQFF. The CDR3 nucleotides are TGCGCCAGCAGATCCCACAATAGCGGAACCTACAATGAGCAGTTCTTC.